These 10 T cell receptor beta chains came from one sample sequenced in a study of blood T cell repertoires in COVID-19. The repertoire was sequenced with immunoSEQ multiplex PCR; TCRdb's copy has only in-frame clones and lacks some. The profile shows about 150,000 clones, around 84% of them singletons. Sequenced sample: peripheral blood. These receptors came from a human donor in a cohort sampled during active COVID-19.

The chain is built from TRBV5-1 and TRBJ2-1, with 13 bases identical to TRBD2. There are 16 residues in the CDR3. V lost 4 bases and J lost 8; bases outside the gene matches: 9. Germline V lookup: CDR1 SGHRS, CDR2 YFSETQ. Here the CDR3 reads CASSPPTSGGADEQFF. The CDR3 DNA sequence: TGCGCCAGCAGCCCGCCTACTAGCGGGGGGGCGGATGAGCAGTTCTTC.

This clone was detected only once. The chain is built from TRBV5-6 and TRBJ2-3; TRBD2 might be the D (6 bases). The V end lost 6 bases, the J end lost 1 base, and 18 bases lay between the germline ends. The CDR3 runs 16 residues. Per germline, CDR1 SGHDT and CDR2 YYEEEE. CDR3 sequence (DNA): TGTGCCAGCACCCCCCGGGGGAGATTACGCACAGATACGCAGTATTTT. Translating it yields CASTPRGRLRTDTQYF. Complete variable domain (other parts from reference TRBV5-6 and TRBJ2-3): DAGVTQSPTHLIKTRGQQVTLRCSPKSGHDTVSWYQQALGQGPQFIFQYYEEEERQRGNFPDRFSGHQFPNYSSELNVNALLLGDSALYLCASTPRGRLRTDTQYFGPGTRLTVL.

The chain recombines TRBV12-3 or TRBV12-4 with TRBJ1-2; D is perhaps TRBD1 (5 bases). With 2 bases removed from V and 8 bases from J, the gap between germline ends came to 9 bases. CDR3 size: 12 residues. The CDR3 DNA reads TGTGCCAGCAGTTTACAGGGTTGGGGCTACACCTTC. Translation gives CASSLQGWGYTF.

The chain combines TRBV9 with TRBJ1-5; 8 bases align to TRBD1. The J segment lost 2 bases and the V segment lost 3 bases, leaving 4 bases of the junction unmatched. This CDR3 spans 15 amino acids. Germline assignment: CDR1 SGDLS and CDR2 YYNGEE. The CDR3 coding sequence is TGTGCCAGCAGCGAGACAGGGGCTGGCAATCAGCCCCAGCATTTT. Translating gives CASSETGAGNQPQHF.

The chain combines TRBV18 with TRBJ1-5; tentatively, D is TRBD1 (5 bases). Germline V gives CDR1 KGHSH, CDR2 LQKENI. The V end was cut by 1 base, the J end by 4 bases, with 11 bases between. CDR3 length equals 15 residues. In DNA, the CDR3 is TGTGCCAGCTCACCACAAGGGGCTTTGAATCAGCCCCAGCATTTT. Its protein is CASSPQGALNQPQHF.

This chain uses TRBV6-5 with TRBJ2-1; 11 bases line up with TRBD2. This CDR3 comprises 13 residues. CDR1 is MNHEY, CDR2 SVGAGI, per germline. Germline trimming cut 6 bases from V and 6 bases from J; bases unmatched to any gene: 1. The CDR3 protein is CASRLAGGNEQFF. The DNA of the CDR3 is TGTGCCAGCAGGCTAGCGGGGGGCAATGAGCAGTTCTTC.

The V and J genes are TRBV18 and TRBJ1-1; no firm D call. This CDR3 region has 13 residues. The V end lost 3 bases, the J end lost 8 bases, and 13 bases lay between the germline ends. Germline V gene data show CDR1 as KGHSH and CDR2 as LQKENI. In DNA, the CDR3 is TGTGCCAGCTCACCCACTGAAAGAAGAGAAGCTTTCTTT. It encodes CASSPTERREAFF.

CDR3 nucleotides: TGTGCCAGCATCCTAGACCCAGGGACAGGGTCTAACACTGAAGCTTTCTTT. This translates into CASILDPGTGSNTEAFF. V gene TRBV7-3 combines with J gene TRBJ1-1; 9 positions match TRBD1. Germline V gene data show CDR1 as SGHTA and CDR2 as FQGTGA. V lost 7 bases and J lost 2; bases outside the gene matches: 14. The CDR3 totals 17 residues.

This clone was counted once. V gene TRBV6-5 combines with J gene TRBJ2-2; a possible D gene is TRBD2 (6 bases). Trimming removed 2 bases at V and 3 bases at J, with 13 bases between. The CDR3 is 16 residues long. CDR1 and CDR2 (germline): MNHEY, SVGAGI. CDR3 nucleotides: TGTGCCAGCAGTTACGGGTTTAGCGGATACACCGGGGAGCTGTTTTTT. Translated: CASSYGFSGYTGELFF.

The rearrangement links TRBV4-3 to TRBJ2-4; D call uncertain. V lost 0 bases to trimming and J lost 3 bases, with 6 bases between them. Germline CDR1 reads LGHNA; CDR2 reads YSLEER. This CDR3 is built from 14 residues. The CDR3 spells CASSQDGSKNIQYF. The CDR3 DNA reads as TGCGCCAGCAGCCAAGATGGCAGCAAAAACATTCAGTACTTC.